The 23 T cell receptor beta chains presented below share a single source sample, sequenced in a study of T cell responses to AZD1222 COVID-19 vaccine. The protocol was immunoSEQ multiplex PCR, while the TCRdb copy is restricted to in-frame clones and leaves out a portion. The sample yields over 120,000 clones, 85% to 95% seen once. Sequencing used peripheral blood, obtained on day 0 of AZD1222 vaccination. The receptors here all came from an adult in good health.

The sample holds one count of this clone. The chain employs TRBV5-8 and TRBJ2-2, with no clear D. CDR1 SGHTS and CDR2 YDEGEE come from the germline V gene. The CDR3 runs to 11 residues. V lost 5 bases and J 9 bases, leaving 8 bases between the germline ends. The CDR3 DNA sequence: TGTGCCAGCAGTGTGGTCCGGGAGCTGTTTTTT. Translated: CASSVVRELFF.

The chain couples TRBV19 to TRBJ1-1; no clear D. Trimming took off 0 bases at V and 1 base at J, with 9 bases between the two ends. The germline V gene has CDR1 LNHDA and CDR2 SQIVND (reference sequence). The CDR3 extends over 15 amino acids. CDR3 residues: CASSIEGGWNTEAFF. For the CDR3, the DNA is TGTGCCAGTAGTATAGAGGGAGGGTGGAACACTGAAGCTTTCTTT.

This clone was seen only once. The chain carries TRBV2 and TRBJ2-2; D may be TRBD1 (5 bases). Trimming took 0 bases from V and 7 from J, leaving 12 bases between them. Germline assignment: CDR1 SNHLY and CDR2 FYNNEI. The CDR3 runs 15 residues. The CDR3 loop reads CASSEAPGYGGELFF. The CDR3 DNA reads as TGTGCCAGCAGTGAAGCCCCAGGGTACGGCGGGGAGCTGTTTTTT.

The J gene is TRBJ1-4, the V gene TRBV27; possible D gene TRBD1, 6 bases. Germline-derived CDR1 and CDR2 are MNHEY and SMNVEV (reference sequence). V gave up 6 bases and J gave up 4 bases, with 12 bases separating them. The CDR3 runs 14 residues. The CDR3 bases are TGTGCCAGCAGCCCTTTGGACAGTAATGAAAAACTGTTTTTT. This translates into CASSPLDSNEKLFF.

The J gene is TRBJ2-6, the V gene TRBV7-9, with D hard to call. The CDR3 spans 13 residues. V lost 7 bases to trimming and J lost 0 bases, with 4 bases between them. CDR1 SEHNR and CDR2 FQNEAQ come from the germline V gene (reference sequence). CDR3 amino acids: CASTLSGANVLTF. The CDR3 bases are TGTGCCAGCACCCTCTCTGGGGCCAACGTCCTGACTTTC.

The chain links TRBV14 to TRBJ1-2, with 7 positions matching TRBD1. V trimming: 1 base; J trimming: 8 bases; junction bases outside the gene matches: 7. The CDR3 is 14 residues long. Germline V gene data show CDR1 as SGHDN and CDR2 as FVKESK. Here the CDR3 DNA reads TGTGCCAGCAGCCAAGCTACAGGGGAGTGGGGCTACACCTTC. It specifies CASSQATGEWGYTF.

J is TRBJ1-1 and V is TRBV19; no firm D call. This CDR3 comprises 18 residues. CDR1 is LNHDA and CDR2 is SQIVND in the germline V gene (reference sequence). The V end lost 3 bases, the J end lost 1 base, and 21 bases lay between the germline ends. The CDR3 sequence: CASSIGLSRAAWNTEAFF. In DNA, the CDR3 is TGTGCCAGTAGTATTGGCTTATCTCGCGCAGCCTGGAACACTGAAGCTTTCTTT. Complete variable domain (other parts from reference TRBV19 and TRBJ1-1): DGGITQSPKYLFRKEGQNVTLSCEQNLNHDAMYWYRQDPGQGLRLIYYSQIVNDFQKGDIAEGYSVSREKKESFPLTVTSAQKNPTAFYLCASSIGLSRAAWNTEAFFGQGTRLTVV.

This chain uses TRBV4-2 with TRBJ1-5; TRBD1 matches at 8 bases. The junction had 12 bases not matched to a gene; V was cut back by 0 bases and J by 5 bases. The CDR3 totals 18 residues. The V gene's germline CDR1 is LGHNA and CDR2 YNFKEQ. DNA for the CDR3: TGTGCCAGCAGCCAAGACGGACAGGGAGGGATGGGATATCAGCCCCAGCATTTT. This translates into CASSQDGQGGMGYQPQHF.

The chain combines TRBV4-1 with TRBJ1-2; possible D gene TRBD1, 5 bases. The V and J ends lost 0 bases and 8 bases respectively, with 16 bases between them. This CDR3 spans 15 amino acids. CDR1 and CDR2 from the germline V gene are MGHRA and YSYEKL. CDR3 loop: CASSQEPRQLVGYTF. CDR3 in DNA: TGCGCCAGCAGCCAAGAACCCCGACAGTTGGTCGGCTACACCTTC.

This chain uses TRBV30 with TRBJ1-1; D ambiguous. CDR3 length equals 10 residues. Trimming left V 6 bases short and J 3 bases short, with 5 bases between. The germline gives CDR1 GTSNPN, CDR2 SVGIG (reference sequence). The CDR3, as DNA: TGTGCCTGCCGAGACACTGAAGCTTTCTTT. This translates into CACRDTEAFF. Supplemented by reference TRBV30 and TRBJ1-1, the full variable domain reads SQTIHQWPATLVQPVGSPLSLECTVEGTSNPNLYWYRQAAGRGLQLLFYSVGIGQISSEVPQNLSASRPQDRQFILSSKKLLLSDSGFYLCACRDTEAFFGQGTRLTVV.

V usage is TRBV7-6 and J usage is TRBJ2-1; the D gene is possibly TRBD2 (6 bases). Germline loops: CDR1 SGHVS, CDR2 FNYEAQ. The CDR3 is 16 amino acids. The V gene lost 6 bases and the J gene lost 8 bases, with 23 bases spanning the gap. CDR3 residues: CASSLSRDWGIDEQFF. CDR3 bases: TGTGCCAGCAGTTTGTCCCGGGACTGGGGTATCGATGAGCAGTTCTTC.

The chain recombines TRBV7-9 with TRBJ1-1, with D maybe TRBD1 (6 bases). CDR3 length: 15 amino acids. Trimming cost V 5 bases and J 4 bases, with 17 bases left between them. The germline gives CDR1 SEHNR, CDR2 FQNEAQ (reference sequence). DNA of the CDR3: TGTGCCAGCAGCCCGACAGGAAGGGGAGGCACTGAAGCTTTCTTT. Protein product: CASSPTGRGGTEAFF.

CDR3 residues: CASGRFGASGNTIYF. The CDR3 nucleotides are TGTGCCAGCGGCCGCTTTGGGGCTTCTGGAAACACCATATATTTT. The genes are TRBV6-5 and TRBJ1-3; maybe TRBD1 (5 bases). Germline CDR1 is MNHEY and CDR2 is SVGAGI. CDR3 length equals 15 residues. V lost 8 bases and J lost 1, with 15 bases in between.

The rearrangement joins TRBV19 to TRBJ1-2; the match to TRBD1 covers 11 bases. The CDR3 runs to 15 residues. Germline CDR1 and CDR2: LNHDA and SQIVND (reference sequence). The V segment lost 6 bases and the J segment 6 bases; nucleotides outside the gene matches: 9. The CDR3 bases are TGTGCCAGTAGAAGCGGACAGGGGGCTGTGGATGGCTACACCTTC. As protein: CASRSGQGAVDGYTF.

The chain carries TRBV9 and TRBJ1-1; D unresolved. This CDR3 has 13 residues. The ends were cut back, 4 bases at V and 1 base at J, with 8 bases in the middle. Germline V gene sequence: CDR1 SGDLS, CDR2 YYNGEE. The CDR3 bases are TGTGCCAGCAGCTTTGGGTGGAACACTGAAGCTTTCTTT. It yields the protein CASSFGWNTEAFF.

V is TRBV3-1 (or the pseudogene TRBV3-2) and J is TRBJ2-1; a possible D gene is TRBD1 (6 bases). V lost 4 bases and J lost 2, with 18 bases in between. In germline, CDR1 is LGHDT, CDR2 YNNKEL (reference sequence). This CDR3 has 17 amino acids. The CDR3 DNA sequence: TGTGCCAGCAGCCCCCGGCCAGGGGTTACCCCCTACAATGAGCAGTTCTTC. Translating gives CASSPRPGVTPYNEQFF.

Here the CDR3 DNA reads TGCGCCAGCGCCGGGGGGACAGGGGAGTCTTACGAGCAGTACTTC. Amino acids: CASAGGTGESYEQYF. The rearrangement joins TRBV5-1 to TRBJ2-7; 10 nucleotides align to TRBD1. CDR1 is SGHRS and CDR2 is YFSETQ in the germline V gene. CDR3 length: 15 residues. J was trimmed by 4 bases and V by 7 bases; bases with no gene match: 11.

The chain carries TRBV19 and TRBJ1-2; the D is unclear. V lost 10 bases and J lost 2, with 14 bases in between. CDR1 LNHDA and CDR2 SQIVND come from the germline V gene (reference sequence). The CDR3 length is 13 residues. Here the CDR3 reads CATWATVNYGYTF. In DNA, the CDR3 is TGTGCCACCTGGGCGACGGTGAACTATGGCTACACCTTC.

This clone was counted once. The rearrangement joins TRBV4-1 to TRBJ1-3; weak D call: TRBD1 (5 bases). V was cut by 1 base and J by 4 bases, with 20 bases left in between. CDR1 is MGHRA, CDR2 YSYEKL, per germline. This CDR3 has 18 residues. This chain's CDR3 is CASSQVPTPKRGGNTIYF. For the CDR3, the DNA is TGCGCCAGCAGCCAAGTGCCCACTCCAAAGAGGGGAGGAAACACCATATATTTT.

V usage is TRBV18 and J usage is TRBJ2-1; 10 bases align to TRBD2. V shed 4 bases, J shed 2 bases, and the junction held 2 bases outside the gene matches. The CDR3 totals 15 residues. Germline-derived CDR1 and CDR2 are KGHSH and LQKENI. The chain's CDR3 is CASSLAGGTYNEQFF. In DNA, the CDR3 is TGTGCCAGCTCACTAGCGGGGGGAACCTACAATGAGCAGTTCTTC.

CDR3 nucleotides: TGCGCCAGCAGCCAAGATTACGCGGGGGGAGGGTACCAAGAGACCCAGTACTTC. It specifies CASSQDYAGGGYQETQYF. The chain recombines TRBV4-1 with TRBJ2-5; 8 positions agree with TRBD2. CDR1 is MGHRA, CDR2 YSYEKL, per germline. V shed 0 bases and J 0 bases; nucleotides not matched to a gene: 9. There are 18 residues in the CDR3.

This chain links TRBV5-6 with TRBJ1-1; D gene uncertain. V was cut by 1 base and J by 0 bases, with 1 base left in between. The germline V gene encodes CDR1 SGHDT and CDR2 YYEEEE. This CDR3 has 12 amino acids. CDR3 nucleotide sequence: TGTGCCAGCAGCTTGATGAACACTGAAGCTTTCTTT. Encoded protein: CASSLMNTEAFF.

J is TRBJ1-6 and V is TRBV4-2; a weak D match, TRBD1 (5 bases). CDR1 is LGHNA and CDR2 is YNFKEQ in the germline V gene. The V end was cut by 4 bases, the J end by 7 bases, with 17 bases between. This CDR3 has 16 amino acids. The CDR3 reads CASSPTLGRGNSPLHF. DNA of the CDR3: TGTGCCAGCAGCCCAACACTGGGACGCGGAAATTCACCCCTCCACTTT.